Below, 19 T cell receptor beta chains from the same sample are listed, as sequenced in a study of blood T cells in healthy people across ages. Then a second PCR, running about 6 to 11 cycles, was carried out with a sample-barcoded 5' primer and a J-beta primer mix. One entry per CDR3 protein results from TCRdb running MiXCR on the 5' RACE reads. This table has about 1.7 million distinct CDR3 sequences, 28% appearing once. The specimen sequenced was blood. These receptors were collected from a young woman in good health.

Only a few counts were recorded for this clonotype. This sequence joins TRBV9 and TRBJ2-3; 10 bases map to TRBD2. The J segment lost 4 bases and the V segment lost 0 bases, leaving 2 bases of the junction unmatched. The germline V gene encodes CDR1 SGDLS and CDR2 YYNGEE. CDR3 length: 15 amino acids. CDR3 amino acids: CASSVVAGGADTQYF. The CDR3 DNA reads TGTGCCAGCAGCGTAGTAGCGGGGGGAGCAGATACGCAGTATTTT.

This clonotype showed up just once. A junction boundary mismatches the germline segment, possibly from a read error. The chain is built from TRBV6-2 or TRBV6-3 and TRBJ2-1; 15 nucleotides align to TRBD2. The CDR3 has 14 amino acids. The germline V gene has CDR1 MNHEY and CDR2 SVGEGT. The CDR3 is CVSGLAGGGGEQFF. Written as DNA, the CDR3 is TGTGTCAGCGGACTAGCGGGAGGGGGAGGTGAGCAGTTCTTC.

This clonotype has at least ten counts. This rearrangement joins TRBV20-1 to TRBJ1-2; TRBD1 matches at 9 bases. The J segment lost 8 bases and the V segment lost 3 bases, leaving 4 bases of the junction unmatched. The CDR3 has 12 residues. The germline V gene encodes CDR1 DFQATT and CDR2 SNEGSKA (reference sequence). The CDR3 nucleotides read TGCAGTGCTAGGTGGACAGGGGACGGCTACACCTTC. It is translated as CSARWTGDGYTF.

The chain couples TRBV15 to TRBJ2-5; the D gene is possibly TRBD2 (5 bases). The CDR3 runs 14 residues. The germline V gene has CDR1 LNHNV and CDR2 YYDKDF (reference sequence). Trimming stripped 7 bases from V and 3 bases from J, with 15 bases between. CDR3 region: CATKAIGKEETQYF. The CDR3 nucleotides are TGTGCCACCAAGGCTATCGGGAAGGAAGAGACCCAGTACTTC.

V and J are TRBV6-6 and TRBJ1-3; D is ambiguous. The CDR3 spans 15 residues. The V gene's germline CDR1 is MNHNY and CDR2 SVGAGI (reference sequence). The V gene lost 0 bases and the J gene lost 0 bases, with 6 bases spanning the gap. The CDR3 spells CASSYSHASGNTIYF. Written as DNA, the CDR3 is TGTGCCAGCAGTTACTCCCACGCCTCTGGAAACACCATATATTTT.

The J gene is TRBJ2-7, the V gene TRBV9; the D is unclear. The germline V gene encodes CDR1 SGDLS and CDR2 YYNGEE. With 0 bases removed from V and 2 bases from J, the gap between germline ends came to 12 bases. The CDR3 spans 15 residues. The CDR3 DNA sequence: TGTGCCAGCAGCGTAGGCCCCGACCAAGCCTACGAGCAGTACTTC. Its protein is CASSVGPDQAYEQYF.

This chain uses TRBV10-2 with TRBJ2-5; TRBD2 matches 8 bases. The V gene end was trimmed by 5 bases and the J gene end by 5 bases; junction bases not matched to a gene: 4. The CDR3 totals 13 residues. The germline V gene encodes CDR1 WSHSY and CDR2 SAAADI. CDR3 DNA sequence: TGCGCCAGCAGTTTAGCGGGATGCGAGACCCAGTACTTC. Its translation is CASSLAGCETQYF.

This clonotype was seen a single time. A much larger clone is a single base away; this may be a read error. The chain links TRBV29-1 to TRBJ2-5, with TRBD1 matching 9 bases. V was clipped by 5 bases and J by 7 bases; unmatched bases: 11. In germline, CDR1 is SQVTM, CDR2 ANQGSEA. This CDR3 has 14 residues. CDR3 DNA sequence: TGCAGCGTTCGGCGGGACAGGGACTGGGGGACCCAGTACTTC. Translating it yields CSVRRDRDWGTQYF.

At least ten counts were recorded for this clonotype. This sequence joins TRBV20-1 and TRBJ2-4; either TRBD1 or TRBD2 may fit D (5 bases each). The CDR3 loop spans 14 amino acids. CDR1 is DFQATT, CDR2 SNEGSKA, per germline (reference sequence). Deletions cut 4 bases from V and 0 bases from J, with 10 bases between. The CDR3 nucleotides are TGCAGTGCTACTACTGGGGGAGCCAAAAACATTCAGTACTTC. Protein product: CSATTGGAKNIQYF.

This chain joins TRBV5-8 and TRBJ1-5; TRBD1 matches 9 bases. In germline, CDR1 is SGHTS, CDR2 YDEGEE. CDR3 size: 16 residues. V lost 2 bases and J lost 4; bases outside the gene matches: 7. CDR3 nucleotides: TGTGCCAGCAGCTTTCTAGGGACAGGGTATAATCAGCCCCAGCATTTT. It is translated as CASSFLGTGYNQPQHF.

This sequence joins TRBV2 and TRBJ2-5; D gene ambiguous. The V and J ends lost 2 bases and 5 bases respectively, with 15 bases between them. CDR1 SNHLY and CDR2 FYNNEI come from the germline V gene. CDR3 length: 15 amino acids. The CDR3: CASSEWQSLGETQYF. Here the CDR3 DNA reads TGTGCCAGCAGTGAATGGCAGTCCCTGGGGGAGACCCAGTACTTC.

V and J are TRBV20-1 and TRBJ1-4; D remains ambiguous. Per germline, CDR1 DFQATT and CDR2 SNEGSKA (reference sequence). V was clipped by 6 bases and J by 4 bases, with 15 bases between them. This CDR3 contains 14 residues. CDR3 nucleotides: TGCAGTGCCCCAGCGGCAGGTTATAATGAAAAACTGTTTTTT. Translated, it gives CSAPAAGYNEKLFF.

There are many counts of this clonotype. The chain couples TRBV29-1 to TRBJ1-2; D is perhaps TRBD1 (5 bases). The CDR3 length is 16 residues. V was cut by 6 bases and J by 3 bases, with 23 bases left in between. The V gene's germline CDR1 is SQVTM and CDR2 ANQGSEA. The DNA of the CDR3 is TGCAGCGTCGCTAGGGGCAATTGGGGCGGCGACTATGGCTACACCTTC. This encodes CSVARGNWGGDYGYTF.

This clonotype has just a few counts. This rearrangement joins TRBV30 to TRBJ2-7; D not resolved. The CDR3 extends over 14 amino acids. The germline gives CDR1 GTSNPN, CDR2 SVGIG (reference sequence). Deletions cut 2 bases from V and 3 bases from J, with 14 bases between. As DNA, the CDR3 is TGTGCCTGGAGTAACACCCCCTTGGGCTACGAGCAGTACTTC. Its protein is CAWSNTPLGYEQYF.

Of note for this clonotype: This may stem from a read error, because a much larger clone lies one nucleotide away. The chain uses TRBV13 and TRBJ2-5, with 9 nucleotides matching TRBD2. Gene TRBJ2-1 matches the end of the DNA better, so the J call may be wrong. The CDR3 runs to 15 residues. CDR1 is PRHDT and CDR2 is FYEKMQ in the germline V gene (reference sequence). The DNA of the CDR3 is TGTGCCAGCAGCTGGGGCGGGGGGGCCGAAGAGACCCAGTTCTTC. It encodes CASSWGGGAEETQFF.

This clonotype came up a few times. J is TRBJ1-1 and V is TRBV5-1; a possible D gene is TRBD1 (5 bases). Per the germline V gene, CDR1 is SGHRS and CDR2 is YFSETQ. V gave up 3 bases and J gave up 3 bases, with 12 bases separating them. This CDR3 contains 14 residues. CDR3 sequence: CASSSWTRDTEAFF. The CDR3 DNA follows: TGCGCCAGCAGCTCTTGGACAAGGGACACTGAAGCTTTCTTT.

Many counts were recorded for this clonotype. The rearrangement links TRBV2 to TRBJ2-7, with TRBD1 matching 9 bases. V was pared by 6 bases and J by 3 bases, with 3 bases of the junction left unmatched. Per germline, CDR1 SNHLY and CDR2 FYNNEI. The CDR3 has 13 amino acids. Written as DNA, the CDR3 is TGTGCCAGCAGCCGGGACAGGGACTACGAGCAGTACTTC. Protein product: CASSRDRDYEQYF.

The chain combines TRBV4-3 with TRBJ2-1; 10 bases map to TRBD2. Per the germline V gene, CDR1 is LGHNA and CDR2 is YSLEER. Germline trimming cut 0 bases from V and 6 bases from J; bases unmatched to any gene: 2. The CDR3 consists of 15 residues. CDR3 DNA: TGCGCCAGCAGCCAAGACCGACTAGCGGGCAATGAGCAGTTCTTC. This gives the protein CASSQDRLAGNEQFF.

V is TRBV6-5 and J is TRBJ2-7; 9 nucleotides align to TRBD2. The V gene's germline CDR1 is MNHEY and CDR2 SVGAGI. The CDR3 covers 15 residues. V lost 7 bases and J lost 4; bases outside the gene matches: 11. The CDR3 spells CASNPSSGGTYEQYF. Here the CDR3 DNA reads TGTGCCAGCAACCCGAGTAGCGGGGGAACATACGAGCAGTACTTC.